The sample holds a few counts of the clone carrying this TCR beta chain. Its matching antigen is unknown. Participants, patients aged 18 to 65, had newly diagnosed hyperthyroidism with a duration under 2 months. Clinical symptoms, serum thyroxine and TRAb, thyroid ultrasound and orbital computed tomography were used for the diagnoses. This entry is derived from a study of T cells in Graves' hyperthyroidism and ophthalmopathy. Turning to the study itself: Blood from the periphery was taken at initial diagnosis, before any treatment.

From germline, CDR1 is MNHNS and CDR2 SASEGT. This CDR3 is built from 12 residues. Trimming took 6 bases from V and 6 from J, leaving 9 bases between them. The study, taken as a whole, reports: Most expanded thyroid clonotypes above 0.001 recurred in blood.

Amplified regions were TCR beta CDR3 sequences from RNA transcripts. The HTBI primer set was used in a first-round RT-PCR of the TCR CDR3. TCRdb reprocessed the multiplex PCR reads via MiXCR and lists one record per CDR3 protein. The table has some 740,000 distinct CDR3 sequences, 14% seen once. This receptor was obtained from a woman younger than 35 with Graves' hyperthyroidism. The chain carries TRBV6-1 and TRBJ1-5, with a weak D call TRBD1 (5 bases). Sequenced: blood. DNA for the CDR3: TGTGCCAGCAGAGGGGAGAGTCAGCCCCAGCATTTT. Translated: CASRGESQPQHF.